Detailed here is one T cell receptor (beta chain). This record belongs to a study of CD8+CD57+ T cells in acquired aplastic anemia. V was trimmed by 0 bases and J by 1 base, leaving 9 bases between them. The CDR3 runs to 15 residues. Germline V lookup: CDR1 SGDLS, CDR2 YYNGEE. The study profiled TCR beta VDJ and CDR3 using genomic DNA as template. TCRdb recomputed calls from the reads with MiXCR, one row per CDR3 protein. This sample carries 260,000 or so distinct CDR3 sequences, 40% to 50% of them seen once, and the ten largest clones take over 7.5%. CD8+CD57+ cell expansion had been shown by flow cytometry in patients chosen for sequencing.

The receptor was derived from a human donor with aplastic anemia. This chain uses TRBV9 with TRBJ2-3, with D unclear. Sequenced sample: sorted CD4+, CD8+, or CD8+CD57+ T cells (not recorded which) from PBMCs. The CDR3: CASSVVGRGTDTQYF. CDR3 DNA: TGTGCCAGCAGCGTAGTTGGCCGGGGCACAGATACGCAGTATTTT.